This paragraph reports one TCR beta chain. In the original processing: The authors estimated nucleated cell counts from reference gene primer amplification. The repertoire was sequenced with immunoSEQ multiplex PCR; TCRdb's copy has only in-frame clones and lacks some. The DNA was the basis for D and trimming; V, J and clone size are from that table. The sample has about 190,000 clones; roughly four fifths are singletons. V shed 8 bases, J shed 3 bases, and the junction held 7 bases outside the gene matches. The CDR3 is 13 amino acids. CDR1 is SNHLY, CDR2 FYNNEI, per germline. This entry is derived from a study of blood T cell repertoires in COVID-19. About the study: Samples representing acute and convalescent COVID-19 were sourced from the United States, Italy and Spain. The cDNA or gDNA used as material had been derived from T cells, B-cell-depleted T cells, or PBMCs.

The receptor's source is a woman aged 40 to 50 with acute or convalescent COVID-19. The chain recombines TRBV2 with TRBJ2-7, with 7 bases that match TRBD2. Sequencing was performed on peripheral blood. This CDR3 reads CASQAGTIYEQYF. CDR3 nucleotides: TGTGCCAGCCAGGCCGGGACTATCTACGAGCAGTACTTC.